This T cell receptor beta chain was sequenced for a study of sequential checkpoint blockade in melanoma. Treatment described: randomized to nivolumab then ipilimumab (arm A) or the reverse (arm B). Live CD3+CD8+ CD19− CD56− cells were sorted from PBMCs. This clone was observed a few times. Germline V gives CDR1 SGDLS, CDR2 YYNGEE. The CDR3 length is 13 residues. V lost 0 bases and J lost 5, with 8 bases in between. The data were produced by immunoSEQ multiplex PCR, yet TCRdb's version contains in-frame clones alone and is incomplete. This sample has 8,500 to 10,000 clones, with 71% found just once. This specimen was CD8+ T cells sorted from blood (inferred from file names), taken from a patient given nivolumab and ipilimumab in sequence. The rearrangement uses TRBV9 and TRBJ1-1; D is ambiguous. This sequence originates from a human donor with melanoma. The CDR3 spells CASSVGTATEAFF. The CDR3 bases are TGTGCCAGCAGCGTAGGGACTGCGACTGAAGCTTTCTTT. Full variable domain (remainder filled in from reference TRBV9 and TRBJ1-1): DSGVTQTPKHLITATGQRVTLRCSPRSGDLSVYWYQQSLDQGLQFLIQYYNGEERAKGNILERFSAQQFPDLHSELNLSSLELGDSALYFCASSVGTATEAFFGQGTRLTVV.